This entry concerns a single T cell receptor beta chain. Its specificity is not known. At the time of sampling, donors were nominally healthy, though unrecorded immune exposures were likely. The data originate from a study of cytomegalovirus exposure and HLA in healthy donors. Study details: In terms of ancestry, the Caucasian-associated cluster contained about four fifths of the approximately 400 genotyped donors.

Whole-study results and caveats: Both high specificity and high sensitivity reportedly marked the classifier's diagnosis of cytomegalovirus status. A later analysis found TCR association rates differed by HLA locus, highest for DRB1 and lowest for HLA-C.

Vbeta (60) and Jbeta (13) primers were used in the PCR. Sequencing was performed with immunoSEQ multiplex PCR; in TCRdb, only in-frame clones are kept and a portion is missing. Of under 200,000 clones in the sample, roughly 75% were seen once. This clonotype was obtained from a woman in her fifties or sixties in good health and CMV-seropositive. The sequencing input was PBMCs.

The CDR3, as DNA: TGTGCCAGCAGTTACGGCGGCAGCCCAAATGAAAAACTGTTTTTT. It yields the protein CASSYGGSPNEKLFF. This chain uses TRBV28 with TRBJ1-4; D not certain. The V end lost 4 bases, the J end lost 5 bases, and 14 bases lay between the germline ends. Germline V gives CDR1 MDHEN, CDR2 SYDVKM. CDR3 length equals 15 residues.